This T cell receptor (beta chain) was retrieved from a study of tissue T cells after allogeneic stem cell transplantation. V was clipped by 4 bases and J by 4 bases, with 17 bases between them. Per the germline V gene, CDR1 is SGHRS and CDR2 is YFSETQ. This CDR3 has 15 amino acids. Measured with immunoSEQ multiplex PCR; TCRdb has only the in-frame clones, and not every one. Seen here are around 3,000 clones, approximately 61% observed once, and the top ten hold 15% to 18%. Enrolled prospectively were adult allogeneic hematopoietic cell transplant recipients whose graft-versus-host disease was steroid-refractory. Study-level results: Only a limited share of tissue TCRs appeared in blood or spleen. Alloreactivity or antigen specificity of tissue TCRs was not determined; some clones might be host cells.

Notes on this clone: Antigen specificity is unknown.

The gene calls are TRBV5-1 and TRBJ1-2; D possibly corresponds to TRBD1 (6 bases). This receptor was taken from an older male patient with steroid-refractory graft-versus-host disease after an allogeneic stem cell transplant. Some T cells could come from the graft donor. The sequenced sample was descending colon tissue, obtained at autopsy. The CDR3 nucleotides are TGCGCCAGCAGCCCAGGAGGGGGGACCTCCTATGGCTACACCTTC. Its translation is CASSPGGGTSYGYTF.